This entry is about one T cell receptor beta chain. Its specificity is unknown. Read coverage stops 3 residues before the CDR3 terminus; the germline J gene supplies the remainder. Clones were read by immunoSEQ multiplex PCR, and TCRdb kept only the in-frame ones, dropping some. The sample has tens of thousands of clones. The sample belongs to a study of T cells in women clearing cervical HPV infection. As for the study in general: Only a few women had HLA typing results available.

Germline values: CDR1 DFQATT, CDR2 SNEGSKA (reference sequence). Between the trimmed V and J ends, which lost 6 bases and 10 bases, there was a span of 16 bases. The CDR3 covers 13 residues. Whole-study results and caveats: TRBV6-7 relative abundance averaged roughly 0.099% in cases and approximately 0.15% in controls. Associations may precede or follow infection; HPV-specific or memory T cells were not isolated.

The chain carries TRBV20-1 and TRBJ1-6, with D perhaps TRBD1 (6 bases). The sequencing input was blood buffy coat. This sequence was found in a woman aged 18 to 75 with a cervical HPV16 infection that either progressed to CIN3+ or cleared (not recorded which). CDR3 region: CSAKTTGGSPLHF. The CDR3 bases that were read are TGCAGTGCCAAGACGACAGGAGGGTCACCC.